This T cell receptor (beta chain) stems from a study of T cells in Graves' hyperthyroidism and ophthalmopathy. Study-wide points: Progression to ophthalmopathy was predicted a median of 6.5 months early.

TCR beta CDR3 regions were amplified from RNA. Using the HTBI primer set, a first-round RT-PCR was run on the TCR CDR3. TCRdb independently ran MiXCR on the multiplex PCR reads; one entry per CDR3 protein. The sample includes tens of thousands of distinct CDR3 sequences, roughly 52% of them seen just once. This clonotype appeared many times. Antigen specificity is unknown. This could be a read error, since a much larger clone is one nucleotide away. Per germline, CDR1 DFQATT and CDR2 SNEGSKA (reference sequence). CDR3 length: 12 residues. The sequenced material came from blood. The TCR originated in a woman aged 50 to 60 with Graves' hyperthyroidism that later progressed to Graves' ophthalmopathy. The rearrangement uses TRBV20-1 and TRBJ2-1; 7 bases align to TRBD1. CDR3 sequence: CSARRQGNEQSF. The CDR3 coding sequence is TGCAGTGCCCGGAGACAGGGCAATGAGCAGTCCTTC.